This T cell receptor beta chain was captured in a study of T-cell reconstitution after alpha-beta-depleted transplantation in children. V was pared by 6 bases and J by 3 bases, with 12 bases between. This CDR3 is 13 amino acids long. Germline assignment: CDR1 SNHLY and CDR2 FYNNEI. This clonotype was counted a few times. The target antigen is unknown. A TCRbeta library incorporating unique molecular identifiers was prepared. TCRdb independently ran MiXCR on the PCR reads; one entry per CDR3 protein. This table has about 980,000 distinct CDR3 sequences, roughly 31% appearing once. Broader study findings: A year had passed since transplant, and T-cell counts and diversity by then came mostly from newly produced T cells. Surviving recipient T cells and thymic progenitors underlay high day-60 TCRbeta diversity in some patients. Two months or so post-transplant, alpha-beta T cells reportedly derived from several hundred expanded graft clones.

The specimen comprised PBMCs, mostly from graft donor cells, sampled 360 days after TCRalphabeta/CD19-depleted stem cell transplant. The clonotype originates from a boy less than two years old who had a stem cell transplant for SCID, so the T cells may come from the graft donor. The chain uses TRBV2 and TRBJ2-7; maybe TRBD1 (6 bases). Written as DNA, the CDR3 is TGTGCCAGCAGCAGGACAGAAGACTACGAGCAGTACTTC. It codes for CASSRTEDYEQYF.